This record concerns one TCR beta chain sequence. Its target is unknown. The sample originates from a study of post-analysis software for immune sequencing data. Study details: Several disease courses (relapsing-remitting, secondary progressive and progressive-relapsing) of multiple sclerosis were included. Whole-study results and caveats: Controls had lower frequencies than patients of roughly five TRBV segments, which included TRBV5-6, TRBV5-1 and TRBV20-1. Significantly lower normalized Chao1 diversity was seen in multiple sclerosis patients than in controls.

Sequencing libraries made from TCR beta cDNA carried unique molecular identifiers. Via MiXCR, TCRdb re-called the PCR reads, giving one row per CDR3 protein. The table has about 200,000 distinct CDR3 sequences, 29% seen once. The trim removed 8 bases at V and 1 base at J, leaving 14 bases unmatched. The CDR3 length is 18 residues. Germline CDR1 and CDR2: SGHDN and FVKESK. The receptor's source is a girl aged 2-17 years with multiple sclerosis. The specimen sequenced was blood. This chain uses TRBV14 with TRBJ2-1, with 10 bases that match TRBD2. CDR3 nucleotide sequence: TGTGCCAGCCGGGCCGCTAGCGGGAGCTTGACTTCCTACAATGAGCAGTTCTTC. It encodes CASRAASGSLTSYNEQFF.